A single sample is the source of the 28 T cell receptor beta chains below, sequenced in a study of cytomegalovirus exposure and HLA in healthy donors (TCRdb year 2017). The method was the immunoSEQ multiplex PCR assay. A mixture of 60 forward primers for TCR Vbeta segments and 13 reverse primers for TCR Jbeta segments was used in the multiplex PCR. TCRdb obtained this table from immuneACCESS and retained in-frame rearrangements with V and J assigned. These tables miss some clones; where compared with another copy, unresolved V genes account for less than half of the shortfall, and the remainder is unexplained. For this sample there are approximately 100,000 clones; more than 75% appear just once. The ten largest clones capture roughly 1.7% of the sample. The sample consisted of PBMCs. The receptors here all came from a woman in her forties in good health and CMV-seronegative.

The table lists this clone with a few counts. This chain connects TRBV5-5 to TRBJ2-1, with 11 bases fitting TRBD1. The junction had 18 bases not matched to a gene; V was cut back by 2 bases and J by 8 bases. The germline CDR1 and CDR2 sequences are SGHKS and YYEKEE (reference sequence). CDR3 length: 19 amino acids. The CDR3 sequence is CASSFPGARWGTGGDEQFF. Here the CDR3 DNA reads TGTGCCAGCAGCTTTCCCGGTGCTCGTTGGGGGACAGGGGGTGATGAGCAGTTCTTC. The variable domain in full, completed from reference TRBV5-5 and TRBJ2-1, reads DAGVTQSPTHLIKTRGQQVTLRCSPISGHKSVSWYQQVLGQGPQFIFQYYEKEERGRGNFPDRFSARQFPNYSSELNVNALLLGDSALYLCASSFPGARWGTGGDEQFFGPGTRLTVL.

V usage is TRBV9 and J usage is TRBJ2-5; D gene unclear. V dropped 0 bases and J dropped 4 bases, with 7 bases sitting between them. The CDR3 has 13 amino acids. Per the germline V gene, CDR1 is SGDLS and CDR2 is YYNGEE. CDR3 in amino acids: CASSVDARETQYF. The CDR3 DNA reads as TGTGCCAGCAGCGTAGATGCGAGAGAGACCCAGTACTTC.

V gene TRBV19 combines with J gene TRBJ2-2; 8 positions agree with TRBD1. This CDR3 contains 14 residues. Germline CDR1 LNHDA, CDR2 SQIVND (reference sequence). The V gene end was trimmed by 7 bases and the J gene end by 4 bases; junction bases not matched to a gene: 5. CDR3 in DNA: TGTGCCAGTATAGACAGGGGACCCACCGGGGAGCTGTTTTTT. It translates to CASIDRGPTGELFF.

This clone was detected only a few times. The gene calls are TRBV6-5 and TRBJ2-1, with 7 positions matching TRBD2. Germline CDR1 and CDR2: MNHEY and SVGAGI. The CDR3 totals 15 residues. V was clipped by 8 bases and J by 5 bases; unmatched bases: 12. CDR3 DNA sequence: TGTGCCAGCGGATTGGGGAGGGGCGGACACAATGAGCAGTTCTTC. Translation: CASGLGRGGHNEQFF.

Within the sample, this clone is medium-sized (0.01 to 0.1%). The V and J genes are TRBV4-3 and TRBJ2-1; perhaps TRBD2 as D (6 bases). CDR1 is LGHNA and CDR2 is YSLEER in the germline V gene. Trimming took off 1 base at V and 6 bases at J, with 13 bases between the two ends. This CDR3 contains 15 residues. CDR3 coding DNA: TGCGCCAGCAGCCAAGCGGGGGAGGCCTCCAATGAGCAGTTCTTC. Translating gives CASSQAGEASNEQFF.

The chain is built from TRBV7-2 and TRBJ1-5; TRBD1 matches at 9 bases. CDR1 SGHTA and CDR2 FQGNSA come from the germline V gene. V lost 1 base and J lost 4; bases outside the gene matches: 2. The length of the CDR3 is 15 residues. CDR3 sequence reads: CASSLGGTGNQPQHF. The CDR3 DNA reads TGTGCCAGCAGCTTAGGAGGGACAGGGAATCAGCCCCAGCATTTT. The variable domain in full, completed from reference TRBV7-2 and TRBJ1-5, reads GAGVSQSPSNKVTEKGKDVELRCDPISGHTALYWYRQSLGQGLEFLIYFQGNSAPDKSGLPSDRFSAERTGGSVSTLTIQRTQQEDSAVYLCASSLGGTGNQPQHFGDGTRLSIL.

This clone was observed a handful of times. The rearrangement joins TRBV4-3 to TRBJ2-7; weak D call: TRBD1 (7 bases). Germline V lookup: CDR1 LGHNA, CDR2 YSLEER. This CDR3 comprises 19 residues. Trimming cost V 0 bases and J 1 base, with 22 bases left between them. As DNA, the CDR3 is TGCGCCAGCAGCCAAGATGAGGTTCAGGGGGACTTACTGTCCTACGAGCAGTACTTC. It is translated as CASSQDEVQGDLLSYEQYF.

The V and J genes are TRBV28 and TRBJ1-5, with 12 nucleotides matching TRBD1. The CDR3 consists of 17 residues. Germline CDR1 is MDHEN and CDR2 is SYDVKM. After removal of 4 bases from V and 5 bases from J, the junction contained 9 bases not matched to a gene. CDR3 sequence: CASSSYPGQGADQPQHF. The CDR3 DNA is TGTGCCAGCAGTTCATATCCGGGACAGGGGGCGGATCAGCCCCAGCATTTT.

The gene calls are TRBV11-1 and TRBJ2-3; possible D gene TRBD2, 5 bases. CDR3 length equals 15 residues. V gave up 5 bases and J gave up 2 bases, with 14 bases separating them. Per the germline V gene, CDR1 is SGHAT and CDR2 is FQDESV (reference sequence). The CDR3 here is CASSRRSYDTDTQYF. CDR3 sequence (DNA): TGTGCCAGCAGCCGGAGGAGCTATGACACAGATACGCAGTATTTT.

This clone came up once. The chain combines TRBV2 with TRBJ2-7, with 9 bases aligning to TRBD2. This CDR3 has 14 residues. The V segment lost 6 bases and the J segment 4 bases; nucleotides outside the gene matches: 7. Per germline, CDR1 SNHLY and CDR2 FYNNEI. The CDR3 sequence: CASRDSGSGYEQYF. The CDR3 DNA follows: TGTGCCAGCAGGGATAGCGGGAGTGGGTACGAGCAGTACTTC.

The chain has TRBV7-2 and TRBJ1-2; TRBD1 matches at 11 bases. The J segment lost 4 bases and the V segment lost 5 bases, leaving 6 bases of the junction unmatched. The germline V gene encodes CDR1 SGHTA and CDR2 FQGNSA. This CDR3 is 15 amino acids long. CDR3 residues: CASSPRTGGVYGYTF. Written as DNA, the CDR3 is TGTGCCAGCAGCCCGCGGACAGGGGGCGTCTATGGCTACACCTTC.

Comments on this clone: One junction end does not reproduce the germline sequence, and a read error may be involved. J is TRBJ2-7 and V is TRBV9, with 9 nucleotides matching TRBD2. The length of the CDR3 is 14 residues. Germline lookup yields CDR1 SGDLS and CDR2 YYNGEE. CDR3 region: CAGSRAGGAGEQYF. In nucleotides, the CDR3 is TGTGCCGGCAGCCGGGCGGGAGGGGCAGGCGAGCAGTACTTC.

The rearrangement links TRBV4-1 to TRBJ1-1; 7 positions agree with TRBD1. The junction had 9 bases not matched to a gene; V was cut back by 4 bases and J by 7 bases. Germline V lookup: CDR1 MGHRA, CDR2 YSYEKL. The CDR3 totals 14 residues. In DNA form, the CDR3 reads TGCGCCAGCAGCCCTACAGGGGTATCGGGTGAAGCTTTCTTT. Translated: CASSPTGVSGEAFF.

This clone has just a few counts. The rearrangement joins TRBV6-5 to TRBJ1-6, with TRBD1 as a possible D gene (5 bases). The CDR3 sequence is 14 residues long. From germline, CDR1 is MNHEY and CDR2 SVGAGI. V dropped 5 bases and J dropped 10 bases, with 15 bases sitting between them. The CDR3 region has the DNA TGTGCCAGCAGTCGCAAGGAGGGGTCGTCACCCCTCCACTTT. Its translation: CASSRKEGSSPLHF.

CDR3 in amino acids: CASSPRQGYTGELFF. The CDR3 DNA is TGTGCCAGCTCACCGCGACAGGGGTACACCGGGGAGCTGTTTTTT. V usage is TRBV18 and J usage is TRBJ2-2; 8 bases agree with TRBD1. V lost 3 bases to trimming and J lost 3 bases; unmatched junction nucleotides: 3. The CDR3 runs 15 residues. Germline V gene sequence: CDR1 KGHSH, CDR2 LQKENI. Using reference TRBV18 and TRBJ2-2 for the parts outside the CDR3, the full variable domain is NAGVMQNPRHLVRRRGQEARLRCSPMKGHSHVYWYRQLPEEGLKFMVYLQKENIIDESGMPKERFSAEFPKEGPSILRIQQVVRGDSAAYFCASSPRQGYTGELFFGEGSRLTVL.

The CDR3 DNA is TGTGCCAGCAGACCCATAAGACTAGCGGGAGTAAACATTCAGTACTTC. This codes for CASRPIRLAGVNIQYF. The chain recombines TRBV28 with TRBJ2-4; TRBD2 matches 12 bases. The germline gives CDR1 MDHEN, CDR2 SYDVKM. J lost 6 bases, V lost 6 bases, and 9 bases had no gene match. This CDR3 is built from 16 residues.

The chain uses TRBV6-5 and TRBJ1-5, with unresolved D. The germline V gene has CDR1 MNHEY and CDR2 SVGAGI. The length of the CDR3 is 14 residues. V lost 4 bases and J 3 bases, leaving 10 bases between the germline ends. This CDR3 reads CASSFRGSNQPQHF. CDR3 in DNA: TGTGCCAGCAGTTTTAGAGGATCCAATCAGCCCCAGCATTTT.

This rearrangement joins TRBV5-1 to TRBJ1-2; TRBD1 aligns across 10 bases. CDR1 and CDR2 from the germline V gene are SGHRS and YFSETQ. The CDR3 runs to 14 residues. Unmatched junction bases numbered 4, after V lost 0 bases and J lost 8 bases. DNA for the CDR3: TGCGCCAGCAGCTTGGGGACAGGGGGTCTGGGCTACACCTTC. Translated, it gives CASSLGTGGLGYTF.

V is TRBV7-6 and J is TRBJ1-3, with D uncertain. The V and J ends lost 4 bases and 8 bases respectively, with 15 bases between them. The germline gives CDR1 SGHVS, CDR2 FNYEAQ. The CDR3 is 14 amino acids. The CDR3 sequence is CASSSQGSKDTIYF. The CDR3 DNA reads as TGTGCCAGCAGCTCCCAAGGGAGTAAGGACACCATATATTTT.

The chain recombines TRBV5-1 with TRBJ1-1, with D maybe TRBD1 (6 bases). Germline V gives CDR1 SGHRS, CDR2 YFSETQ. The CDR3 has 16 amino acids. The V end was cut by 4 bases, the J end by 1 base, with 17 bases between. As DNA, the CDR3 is TGCGCCAGCAGCCCCGTAGGGGGGGGTGGGAACACTGAAGCTTTCTTT. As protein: CASSPVGGGGNTEAFF.

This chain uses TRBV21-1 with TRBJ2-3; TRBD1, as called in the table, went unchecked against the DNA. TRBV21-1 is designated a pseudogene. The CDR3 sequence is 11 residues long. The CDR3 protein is CASHRTDTQYF. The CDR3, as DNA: TGTGCCAGCCATCGCACAGATACGCAGTATTTT.

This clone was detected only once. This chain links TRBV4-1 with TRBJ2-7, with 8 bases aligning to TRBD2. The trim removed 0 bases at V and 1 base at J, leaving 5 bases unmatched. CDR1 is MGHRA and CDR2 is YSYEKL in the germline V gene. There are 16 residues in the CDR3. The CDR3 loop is CASSQELAGYSYEQYF. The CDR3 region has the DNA TGCGCCAGCAGCCAAGAATTAGCGGGATATTCCTACGAGCAGTACTTC.

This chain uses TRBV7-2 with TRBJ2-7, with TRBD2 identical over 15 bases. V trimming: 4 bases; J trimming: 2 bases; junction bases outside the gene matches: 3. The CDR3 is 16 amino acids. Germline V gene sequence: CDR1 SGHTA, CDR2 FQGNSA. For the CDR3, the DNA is TGTGCCAGCAGCTCGGGACTAGCGGGAGGAGCCTACGAGCAGTACTTC. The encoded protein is CASSSGLAGGAYEQYF.

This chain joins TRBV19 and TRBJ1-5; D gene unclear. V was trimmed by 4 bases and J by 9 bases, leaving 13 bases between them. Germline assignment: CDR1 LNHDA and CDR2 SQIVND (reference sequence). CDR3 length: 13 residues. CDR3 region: CASSTMPQSPQHF. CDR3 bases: TGTGCCAGTAGTACTATGCCCCAATCGCCCCAGCATTTT.

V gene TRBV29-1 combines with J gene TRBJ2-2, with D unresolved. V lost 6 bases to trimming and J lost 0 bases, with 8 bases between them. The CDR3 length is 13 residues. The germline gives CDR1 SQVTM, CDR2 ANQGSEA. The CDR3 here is CSVLTPNTGELFF. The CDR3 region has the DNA TGCAGCGTCTTAACACCGAACACCGGGGAGCTGTTTTTT.

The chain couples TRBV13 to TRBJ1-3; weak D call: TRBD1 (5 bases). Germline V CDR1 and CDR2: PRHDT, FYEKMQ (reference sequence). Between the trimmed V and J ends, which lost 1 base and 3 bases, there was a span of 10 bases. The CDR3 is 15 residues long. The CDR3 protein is CASSLDRRGGNTIYF. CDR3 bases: TGTGCCAGCAGCTTAGACAGGAGGGGTGGAAACACCATATATTTT.

DNA of the CDR3: TGTGCCAGTAGTATCCGGGGAAGCTCCTACAATGAGCAGTTCTTC. This translates into CASSIRGSSYNEQFF. The rearrangement joins TRBV19 to TRBJ2-1; TRBD2 is a possible D gene (5 bases). V lost 3 bases and J 0 bases, leaving 9 bases between the germline ends. CDR1 is LNHDA and CDR2 is SQIVND in the germline V gene (reference sequence). CDR3 length equals 15 residues.

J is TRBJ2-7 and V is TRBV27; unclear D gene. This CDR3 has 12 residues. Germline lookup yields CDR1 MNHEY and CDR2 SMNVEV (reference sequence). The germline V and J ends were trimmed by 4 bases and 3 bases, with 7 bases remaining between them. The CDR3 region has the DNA TGTGCCAGCAGTTCGTCCCTCTACGAGCAGTACTTC. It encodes CASSSSLYEQYF.